The clone carrying this T cell receptor beta chain has at least ten counts. The CDR3 runs 16 residues. Trimming removed 3 bases at V and 1 base at J, with 16 bases between. Germline V gene sequence: CDR1 SQVTM, CDR2 ANQGSEA. The data originate from a study of T-cell reconstitution after alpha-beta-depleted transplantation in children. Unique molecular identifiers were used to barcode this TCRbeta library. TCRdb ran MiXCR on the PCR reads and lists one entry per CDR3 protein. This table has 350,000 to 450,000 distinct CDR3 sequences, around 21% appearing once. The sequences come from PBMCs from the stem cell graft donor, collected from the stem cell graft. The clonotype originates from a human donor who donated a stem cell graft to a child with acute myeloid leukemia. The chain is built from TRBV29-1 and TRBJ2-1, with a tentative D call TRBD1 (5 bases). CDR3 DNA: TGCAGCGTTGAGGAGACAGATCTCAGTTCCTACAATGAGCAGTTCTTC. It codes for CSVEETDLSSYNEQFF.